This T cell receptor (beta chain) appears in the sequencing data of a study of lymphopenia after photon versus proton radiotherapy. Points from the study as a whole: Relative stability marked proton patients; photon patients lost diversity and naive cells. Better survival with proton therapy was suggested as possible, not demonstrated.

Clones were read by immunoSEQ multiplex PCR, and TCRdb kept only the in-frame ones, dropping some. The data contain around 30,000 clones, about 91% of them singletons. Comment on this clone: Its antigen is not known.

The V gene lost 5 bases and the J gene lost 7 bases, with 14 bases spanning the gap. In germline, CDR1 is MDHEN, CDR2 SYDVKM. The CDR3 has 14 amino acids. This TCR came from a woman between 70 and 85 years old with pancreatic cancer. Some clones in this sample may be carry-over from other donors' samples. The sample here was peripheral blood, taken from a patient treated with proton-based radiotherapy. The chain uses TRBV28 and TRBJ1-4, with TRBD1 as a possible D gene (6 bases). The CDR3 sequence: CASSVQGDGEKLFF. The CDR3 DNA follows: TGTGCCAGCAGTGTACAGGGTGATGGTGAAAAACTGTTTTTT.